Presented here are 9 T cell receptor beta chains from one specimen sequenced in a study of tumor-infiltrating lymphocytes in primary liver carcinoma. Co-extraction yielded RNA and DNA from 20-30 mg of unsorted bulk tissue. The authors made TCR beta cDNA from 400 to 600 ng total RNA with a constant-region primer. Three nested multiplex PCR rounds, a slightly modified ARM-PCR method, built the TCR beta libraries. Researchers ran the first two PCR rounds for roughly 11 cycles each with TRBV1-TRBV30 forward primers and a C-beta reverse primer. TCRdb re-called the multiplex PCR reads through MiXCR, storing one row per CDR3 protein. In the table there are around 99,000 distinct CDR3 sequences, 68% of which are singletons. Sequencing was performed on tumor-adjacent normal liver tissue. The receptor source for this set is a middle-aged man with primary liver carcinoma and hepatitis B virus infection.

The chain employs TRBV11-2 and TRBJ2-3; 7 nucleotides line up with TRBD2. Germline V gene sequence: CDR1 SGHAT, CDR2 FQNNGV. J was trimmed by 6 bases and V by 5 bases; bases with no gene match: 5. The CDR3 sequence is 13 residues long. The CDR3 coding sequence is TGTGCCAGCAGCCGACTAGCAGATGATACGCAGTATTTT. This codes for CASSRLADDTQYF. Full variable domain (missing parts from reference TRBV11-2 and TRBJ2-3): EAGVAQSPRYKIIEKRQSVAFWCNPISGHATLYWYQQILGQGPKLLIQFQNNGVVDDSQLPKDRFSAERLKGVDSTLKIQPAKLEDSAVYLCASSRLADDTQYFGPGTRLTVL.

The V gene is TRBV2, the J gene TRBJ2-4, with 7 nucleotides matching TRBD1. Germline values: CDR1 SNHLY, CDR2 FYNNEI. The CDR3 has 13 residues. Germline trimming cut 6 bases from V and 6 bases from J; bases unmatched to any gene: 5. In DNA, the CDR3 is TGTGCCAGCAGGCGACAGGGTGGAAACATTCAGTACTTC. Translating it yields CASRRQGGNIQYF.

On this clonotype: At one end the junction does not follow the germline gene, possibly because of a read error. The chain's CDR3 is CACSFGQGADGYTF. Written as DNA, the CDR3 is TGTGCCTGCAGTTTTGGACAGGGGGCGGACGGCTACACCTTC. The rearrangement joins TRBV7-9 to TRBJ1-2; the match to TRBD1 covers 11 bases. Germline assignment: CDR1 SEHNR and CDR2 FQNEAQ (reference sequence). The CDR3 is 14 amino acids.

Remarks on this clonotype: Possible read error: a much larger clone is one base away. The J gene is TRBJ2-1, the V gene TRBV29-1; maybe TRBD1 (5 bases). Germline V lookup: CDR1 SQVTM, CDR2 ANQGSEA. CDR3 length: 13 residues. Trimming removed 2 bases from V and 8 bases from J, with 13 bases in between. The CDR3 is CSVERGGTDEQFF. The CDR3 DNA follows: TGCAGCGTTGAAAGGGGCGGTACAGATGAGCAGTTCTTC.

The chain links TRBV28 to TRBJ1-3; tentatively, D is TRBD1 (5 bases). Trimming shortened V by 6 bases and J by 0 bases, and 18 bases separated the two germline ends. Germline V CDR1 and CDR2: MDHEN, SYDVKM. There are 17 residues in the CDR3. The CDR3: CASSPGGQGPSGNTIYF. In DNA form, the CDR3 reads TGTGCCAGCAGCCCGGGTGGGCAGGGACCCTCTGGAAACACCATATATTTT.

In the case of this clonotype: A much bigger clone sits one base away, suggesting this may be a read error. V usage is TRBV14 and J usage is TRBJ1-1, with 8 nucleotides matching TRBD1. The CDR3 consists of 14 residues. Germline V gives CDR1 SGHDN, CDR2 FVKESK. The CDR3 sequence: CTSSPGTGNTEAFF. CDR3 in DNA: TGTACCAGCAGTCCCGGGACAGGGAACACTGAAGCTTTCTTT.

As concerns this clonotype: One end of the junction varies from germline; a read error may be responsible. J is TRBJ1-5 and V is TRBV4-1; 8 nucleotides agree with TRBD1. The length of the CDR3 is 16 residues. From germline, CDR1 is MGHRA and CDR2 YSYEKL. The CDR3 coding sequence is TGCGCCAGTAGCCATAACACGGACAGGGTCGGCCAGCCCCAGCATTTT. Protein product: CASSHNTDRVGQPQHF.

About this clonotype itself: Lacking the conserved final phenylalanine or tryptophan, this CDR3 likely reflects a read error. The chain is built from TRBV4-1 and TRBJ2-2; 7 positions match TRBD1. V gave up 6 bases and J gave up 4 bases; unmatched junction bases: 8. This CDR3 has 15 amino acids. The V gene's germline CDR1 is MGHRA and CDR2 YSYEKL. The CDR3 coding sequence is TGCGCCAGCAGTCGGGACAGAGTTTTCACCGGGGAGCTGTTTTCT. Its translation is CASSRDRVFTGELFS.

As regards this clonotype: The germline gene is not matched at one end of the junction; a read error may be the cause. This chain connects TRBV5-4 to TRBJ2-5; D might be TRBD1 (6 bases). The CDR3 has 14 residues. Germline lookup yields CDR1 SGHNT and CDR2 YYREEE (reference sequence). In DNA form, the CDR3 reads TGTGCCAGCAGCTCCCGGGACACGGAAGAGACCCGGTACTTC. This encodes CASSSRDTEETRYF.